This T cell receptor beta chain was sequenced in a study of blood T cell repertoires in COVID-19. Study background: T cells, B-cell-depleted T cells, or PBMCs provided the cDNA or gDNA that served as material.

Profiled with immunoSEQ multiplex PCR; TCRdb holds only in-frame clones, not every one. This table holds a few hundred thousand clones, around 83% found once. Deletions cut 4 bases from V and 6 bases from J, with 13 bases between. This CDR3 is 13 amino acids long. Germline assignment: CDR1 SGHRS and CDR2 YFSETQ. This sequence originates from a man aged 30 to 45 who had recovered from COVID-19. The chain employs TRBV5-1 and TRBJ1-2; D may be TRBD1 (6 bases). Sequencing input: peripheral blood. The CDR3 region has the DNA TGCGCCAGCAGCGCCTTGGGGGCGGATGGCTACACCTTC. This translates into CASSALGADGYTF.